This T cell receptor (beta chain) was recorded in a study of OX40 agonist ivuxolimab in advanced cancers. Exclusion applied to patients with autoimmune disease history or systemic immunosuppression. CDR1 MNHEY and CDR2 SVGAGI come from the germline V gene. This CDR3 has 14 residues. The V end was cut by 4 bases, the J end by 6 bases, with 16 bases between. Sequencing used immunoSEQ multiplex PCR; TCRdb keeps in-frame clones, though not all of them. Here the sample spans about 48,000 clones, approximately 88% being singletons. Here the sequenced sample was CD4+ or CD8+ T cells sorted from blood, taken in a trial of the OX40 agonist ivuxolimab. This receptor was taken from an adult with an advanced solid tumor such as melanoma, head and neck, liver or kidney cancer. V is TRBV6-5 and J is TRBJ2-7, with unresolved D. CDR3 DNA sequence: TGTGCCAGCAGTTCCCTCGTTAAACTCGGCGAGCAGTACTTC. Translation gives CASSSLVKLGEQYF.